This T cell receptor beta chain was retrieved from a study of cytomegalovirus exposure and HLA in healthy donors. General observations from the study: In a later analysis, specific HLA alleles were associated with 15,000 to 20,000 TCR beta sequences at a 0.05 false discovery rate. Most sequenced TCRs were rare (though some public TCRs occurred in many donors). Specific recognition of CMV antigens was confirmed in vitro for a few chains (all CMV-associated). Highly shared sequence variants in one cluster were likely a sequencing artifact.

PCR used 60 Vbeta primers and 13 Jbeta primers. Using immunoSEQ multiplex PCR, the repertoire was profiled, and TCRdb retains in-frame clones only, with some absent. The sample carries over 95,000 clones, approximately 80% recorded once. V was trimmed by 8 bases and J by 6 bases, leaving 12 bases between them. The germline V gene encodes CDR1 SGHRS and CDR2 YFSETQ. The CDR3 is 12 amino acids. Concerning this clone itself: Its matching antigen is unknown.

J is TRBJ2-1 and V is TRBV5-1, with a possible D match to TRBD2 (6 bases). The sample was PBMCs. The TCR comes from a woman aged 40-49 years in good health and CMV-seropositive. The CDR3 DNA reads TGCGCCAGTCAGGGACTGACCAATGAGCAGTTCTTC. Its protein is CASQGLTNEQFF.